The clone carrying this TCR beta chain was picked up a small number of times. Its antigen is unknown. The PCR contained 60 Vbeta and 13 Jbeta primers. Libraries were prepared by immunoSEQ multiplex PCR; TCRdb keeps only in-frame clonotypes and omits some of them. The table has fewer than 200,000 clones, 75% to 90% seen once. These data originate in a study of cytomegalovirus exposure and HLA in healthy donors. Regarding the study as a whole: Cytomegalovirus status was reportedly diagnosed by the classifier with high sensitivity and specificity.

This CDR3 has 17 residues. In germline, CDR1 is LGHNA, CDR2 YNFKEQ. V was shortened by 0 bases and J by 0 bases, with 14 bases between the two germline ends. V gene TRBV4-2 combines with J gene TRBJ1-1; D gene unclear. Sequencing was done on a sample of PBMCs. The source is a woman between 50 and 59 years old in good health and CMV-seropositive. Here the CDR3 reads CASSQDLGVNMNTEAFF. Here the CDR3 DNA reads TGTGCCAGCAGCCAAGATCTCGGGGTTAACATGAACACTGAAGCTTTCTTT.